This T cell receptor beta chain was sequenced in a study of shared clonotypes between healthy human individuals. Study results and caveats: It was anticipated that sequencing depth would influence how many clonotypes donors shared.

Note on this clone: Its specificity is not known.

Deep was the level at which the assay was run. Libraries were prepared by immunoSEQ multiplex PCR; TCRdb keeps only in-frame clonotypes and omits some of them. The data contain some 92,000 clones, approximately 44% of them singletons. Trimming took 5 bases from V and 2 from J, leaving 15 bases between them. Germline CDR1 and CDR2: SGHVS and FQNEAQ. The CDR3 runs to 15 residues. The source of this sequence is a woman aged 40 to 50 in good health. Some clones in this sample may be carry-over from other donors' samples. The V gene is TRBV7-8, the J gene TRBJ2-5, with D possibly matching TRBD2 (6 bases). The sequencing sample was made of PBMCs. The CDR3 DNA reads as TGTGCCAGCAGCCTCCGAGGCGGGGAACAAGAGACCCAGTACTTC. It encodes CASSLRGGEQETQYF.